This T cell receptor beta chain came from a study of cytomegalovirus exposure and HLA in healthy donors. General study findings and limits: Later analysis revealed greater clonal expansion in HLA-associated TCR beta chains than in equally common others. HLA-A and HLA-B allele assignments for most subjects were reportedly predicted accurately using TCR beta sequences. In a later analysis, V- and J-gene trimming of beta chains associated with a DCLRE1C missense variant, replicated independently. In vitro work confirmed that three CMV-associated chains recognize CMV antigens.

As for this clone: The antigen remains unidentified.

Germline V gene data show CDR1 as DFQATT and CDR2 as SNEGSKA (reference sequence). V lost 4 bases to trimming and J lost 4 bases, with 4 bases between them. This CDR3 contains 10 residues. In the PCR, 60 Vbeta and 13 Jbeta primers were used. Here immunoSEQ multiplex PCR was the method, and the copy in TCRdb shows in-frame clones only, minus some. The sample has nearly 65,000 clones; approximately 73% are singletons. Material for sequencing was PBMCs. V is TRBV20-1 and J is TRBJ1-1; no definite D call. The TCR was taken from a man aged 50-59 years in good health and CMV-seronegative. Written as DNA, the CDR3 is TGCAGTGCTATCGGCACTGAAGCTTTCTTT. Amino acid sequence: CSAIGTEAFF.